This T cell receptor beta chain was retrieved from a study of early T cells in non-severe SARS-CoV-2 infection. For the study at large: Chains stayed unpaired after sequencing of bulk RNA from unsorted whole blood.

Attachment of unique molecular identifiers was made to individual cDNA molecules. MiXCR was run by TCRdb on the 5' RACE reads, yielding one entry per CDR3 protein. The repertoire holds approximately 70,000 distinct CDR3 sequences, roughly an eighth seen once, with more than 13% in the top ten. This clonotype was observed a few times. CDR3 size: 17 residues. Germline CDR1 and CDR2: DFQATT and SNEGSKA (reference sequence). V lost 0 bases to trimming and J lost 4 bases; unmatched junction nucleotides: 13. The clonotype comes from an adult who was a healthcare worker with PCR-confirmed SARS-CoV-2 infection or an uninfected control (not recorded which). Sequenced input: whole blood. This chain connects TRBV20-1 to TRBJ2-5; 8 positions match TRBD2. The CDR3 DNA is TGCAGTGCTAGAGATCCCCTGGGTAGCGGGGTTCGAGAGACCCAGTACTTC. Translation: CSARDPLGSGVRETQYF.